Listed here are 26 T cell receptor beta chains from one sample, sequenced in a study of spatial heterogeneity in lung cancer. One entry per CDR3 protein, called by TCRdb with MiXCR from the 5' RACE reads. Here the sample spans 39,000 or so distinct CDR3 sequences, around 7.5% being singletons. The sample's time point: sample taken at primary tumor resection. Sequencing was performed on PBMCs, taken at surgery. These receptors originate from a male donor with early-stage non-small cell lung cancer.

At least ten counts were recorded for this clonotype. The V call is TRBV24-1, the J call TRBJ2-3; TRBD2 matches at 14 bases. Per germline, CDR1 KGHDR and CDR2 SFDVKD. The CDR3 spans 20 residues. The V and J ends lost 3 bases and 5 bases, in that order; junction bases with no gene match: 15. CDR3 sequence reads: CATSDLQGMGLAGDRDTQYF. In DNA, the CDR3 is TGTGCCACCAGTGATCTACAGGGGATGGGACTAGCGGGAGACCGAGATACGCAGTATTTT.

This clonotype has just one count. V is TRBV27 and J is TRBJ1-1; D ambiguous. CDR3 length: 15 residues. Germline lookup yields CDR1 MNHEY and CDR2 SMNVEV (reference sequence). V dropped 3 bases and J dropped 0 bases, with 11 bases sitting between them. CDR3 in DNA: TGTGCCAGCAGTTTCTTCGCCAGGCTGAACACTGAAGCTTTCTTT. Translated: CASSFFARLNTEAFF.

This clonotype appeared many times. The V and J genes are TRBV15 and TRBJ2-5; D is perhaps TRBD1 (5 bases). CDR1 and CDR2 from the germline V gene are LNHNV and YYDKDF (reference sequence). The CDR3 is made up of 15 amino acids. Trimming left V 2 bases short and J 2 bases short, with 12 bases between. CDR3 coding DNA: TGTGCCACCAGCAGATTTGGGGCCGAGCAAGAGACCCAGTACTTC. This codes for CATSRFGAEQETQYF. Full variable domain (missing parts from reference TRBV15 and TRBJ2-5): DAMVIQNPRYQVTQFGKPVTLSCSQTLNHNVMYWYQQKSSQAPKLLFHYYDKDFNNEADTPDNFQSRRPNTSFCFLDIRSPGLGDTAMYLCATSRFGAEQETQYFGPGTRLLVL.

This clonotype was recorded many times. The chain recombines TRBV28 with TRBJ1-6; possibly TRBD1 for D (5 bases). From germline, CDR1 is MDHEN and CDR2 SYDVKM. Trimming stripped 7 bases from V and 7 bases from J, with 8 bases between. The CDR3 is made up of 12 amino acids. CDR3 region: CASIGGNSPLHF. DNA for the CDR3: TGTGCCAGCATTGGGGGGAATTCACCCCTCCACTTT.

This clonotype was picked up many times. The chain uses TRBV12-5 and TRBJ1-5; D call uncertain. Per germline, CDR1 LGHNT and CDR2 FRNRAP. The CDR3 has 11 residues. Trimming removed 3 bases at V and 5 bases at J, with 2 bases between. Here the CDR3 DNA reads TGTGCTAGTGGTTTCTATCAGCCCCAGCATTTT. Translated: CASGFYQPQHF.

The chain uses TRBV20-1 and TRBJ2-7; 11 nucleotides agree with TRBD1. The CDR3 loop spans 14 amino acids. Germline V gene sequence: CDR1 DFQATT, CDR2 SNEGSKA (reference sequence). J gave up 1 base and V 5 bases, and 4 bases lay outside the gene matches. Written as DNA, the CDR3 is TGCAGTGCTGGACAGGGGGCGCAATCCTACGAGCAGTACTTC. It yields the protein CSAGQGAQSYEQYF.

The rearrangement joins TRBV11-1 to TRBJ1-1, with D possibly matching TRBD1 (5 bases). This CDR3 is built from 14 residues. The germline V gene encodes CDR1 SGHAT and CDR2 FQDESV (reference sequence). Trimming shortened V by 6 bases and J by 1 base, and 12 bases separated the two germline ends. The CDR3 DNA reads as TGTGCCAGCAGTTACGACCAGGGGAACACTGAAGCTTTCTTT. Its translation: CASSYDQGNTEAFF. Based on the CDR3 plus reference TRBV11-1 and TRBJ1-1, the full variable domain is EAEVAQSPRYKITEKSQAVAFWCDPISGHATLYWYRQILGQGPELLVQFQDESVVDDSQLPKDRFSAERLKGVDSTLKIQPAELGDSAMYLCASSYDQGNTEAFFGQGTRLTVV.

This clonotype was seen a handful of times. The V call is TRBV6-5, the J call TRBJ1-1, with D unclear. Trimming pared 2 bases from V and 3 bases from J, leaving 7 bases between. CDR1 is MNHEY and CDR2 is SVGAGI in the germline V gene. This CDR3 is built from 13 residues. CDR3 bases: TGTGCCAGCAGTTACGATGGCTACACTGAAGCTTTCTTT. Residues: CASSYDGYTEAFF.

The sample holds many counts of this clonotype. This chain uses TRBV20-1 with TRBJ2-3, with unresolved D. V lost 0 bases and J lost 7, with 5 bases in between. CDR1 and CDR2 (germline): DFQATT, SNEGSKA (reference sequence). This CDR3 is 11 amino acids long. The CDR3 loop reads CSAREVYTQYF. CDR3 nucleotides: TGCAGTGCTAGAGAAGTTTATACGCAGTATTTT.

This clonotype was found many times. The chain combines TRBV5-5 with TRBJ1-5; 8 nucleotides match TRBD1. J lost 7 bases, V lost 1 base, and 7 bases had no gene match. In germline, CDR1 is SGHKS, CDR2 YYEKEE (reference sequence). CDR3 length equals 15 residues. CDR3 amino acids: CASSLRTGLWQPQHF. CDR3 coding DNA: TGTGCCAGCAGCTTGAGGACAGGGCTATGGCAGCCCCAGCATTTT.

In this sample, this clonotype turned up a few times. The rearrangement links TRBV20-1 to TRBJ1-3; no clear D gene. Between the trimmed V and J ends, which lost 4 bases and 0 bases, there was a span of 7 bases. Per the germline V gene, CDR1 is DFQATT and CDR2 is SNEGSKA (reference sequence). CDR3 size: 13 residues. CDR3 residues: CSAMYGSGNTIYF. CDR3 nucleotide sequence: TGCAGTGCTATGTATGGCTCTGGAAACACCATATATTTT.

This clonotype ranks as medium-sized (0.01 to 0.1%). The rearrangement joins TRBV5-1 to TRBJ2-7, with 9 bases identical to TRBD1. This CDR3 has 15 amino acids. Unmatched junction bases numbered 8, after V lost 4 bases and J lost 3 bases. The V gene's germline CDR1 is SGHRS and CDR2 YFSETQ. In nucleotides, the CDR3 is TGCGCCAGCAGCGAACCGGGACAGGGAGTCTACGAGCAGTACTTC. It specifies CASSEPGQGVYEQYF.

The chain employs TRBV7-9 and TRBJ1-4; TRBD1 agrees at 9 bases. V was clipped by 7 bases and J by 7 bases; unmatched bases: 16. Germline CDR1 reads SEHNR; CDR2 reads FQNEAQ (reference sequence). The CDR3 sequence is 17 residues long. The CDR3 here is CASKSFSSGTGTEKLFF. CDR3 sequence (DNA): TGTGCCAGCAAATCTTTCTCGTCCGGGACAGGGACTGAAAAACTGTTTTTT. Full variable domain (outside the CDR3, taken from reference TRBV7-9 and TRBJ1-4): DTGVSQNPRHKITKRGQNVTFRCDPISEHNRLYWYRQTLGQGPEFLTYFQNEAQLEKSRLLSDRFSAERPKGSFSTLEIQRTEQGDSAMYLCASKSFSSGTGTEKLFFGSGTQLSVL.

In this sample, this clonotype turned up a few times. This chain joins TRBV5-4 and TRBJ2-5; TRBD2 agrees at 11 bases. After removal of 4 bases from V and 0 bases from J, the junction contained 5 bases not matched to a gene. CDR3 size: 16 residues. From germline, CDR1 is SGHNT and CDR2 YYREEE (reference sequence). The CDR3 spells CASSHRLAGYQETQYF. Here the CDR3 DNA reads TGTGCCAGCAGCCACCGACTAGCGGGGTACCAAGAGACCCAGTACTTC.

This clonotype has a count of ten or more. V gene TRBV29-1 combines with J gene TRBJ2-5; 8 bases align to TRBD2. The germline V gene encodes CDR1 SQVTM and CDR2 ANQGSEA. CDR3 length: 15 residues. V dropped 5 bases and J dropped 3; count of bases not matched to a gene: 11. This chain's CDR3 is CSVFAKSLAEETQYF. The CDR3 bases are TGCAGCGTTTTTGCGAAATCACTAGCGGAAGAGACCCAGTACTTC.

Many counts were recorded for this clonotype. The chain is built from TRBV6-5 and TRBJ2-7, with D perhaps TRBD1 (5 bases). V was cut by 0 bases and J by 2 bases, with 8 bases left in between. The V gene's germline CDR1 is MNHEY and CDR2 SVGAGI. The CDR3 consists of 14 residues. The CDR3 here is CASSYSPGPYEQYV. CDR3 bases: TGTGCCAGCAGTTACTCTCCAGGGCCCTACGAGCAGTACGTC.

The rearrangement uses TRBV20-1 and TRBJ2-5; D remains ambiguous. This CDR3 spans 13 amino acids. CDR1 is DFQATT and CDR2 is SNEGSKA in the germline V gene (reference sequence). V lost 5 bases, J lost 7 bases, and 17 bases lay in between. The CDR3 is CSAQGLVSGTQYF. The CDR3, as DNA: TGCAGTGCTCAAGGCCTGGTGTCGGGGACCCAGTACTTC.

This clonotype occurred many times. The CDR3 is CASSQESQGWQETQYF. The CDR3 coding sequence is TGCGCCAGCAGCCAAGAGTCCCAGGGATGGCAAGAGACCCAGTACTTC. The V and J genes are TRBV4-3 and TRBJ2-5; D might be TRBD1 (5 bases). CDR3 size: 16 residues. V was trimmed by 0 bases and J by 2 bases, leaving 13 bases between them. Germline CDR1 reads LGHNA; CDR2 reads YSLEER.

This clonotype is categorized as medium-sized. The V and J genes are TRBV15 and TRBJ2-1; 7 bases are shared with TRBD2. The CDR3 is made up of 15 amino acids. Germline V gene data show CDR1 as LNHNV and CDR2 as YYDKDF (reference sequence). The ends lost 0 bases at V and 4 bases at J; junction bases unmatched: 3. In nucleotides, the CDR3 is TGTGCCACCAGCAGAGATCGGGGAGGGTACAATGAGCAGTTCTTC. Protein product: CATSRDRGGYNEQFF. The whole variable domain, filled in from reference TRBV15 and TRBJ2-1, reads DAMVIQNPRYQVTQFGKPVTLSCSQTLNHNVMYWYQQKSSQAPKLLFHYYDKDFNNEADTPDNFQSRRPNTSFCFLDIRSPGLGDTAMYLCATSRDRGGYNEQFFGPGTRLTVL.

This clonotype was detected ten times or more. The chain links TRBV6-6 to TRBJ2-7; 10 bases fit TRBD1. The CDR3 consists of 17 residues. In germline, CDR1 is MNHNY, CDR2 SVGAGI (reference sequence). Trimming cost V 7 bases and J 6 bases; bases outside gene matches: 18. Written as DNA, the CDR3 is TGTGCCAGCAATTATAACCCCCGGGACAGGGGAATTTTCGAGCAGTACTTC. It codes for CASNYNPRDRGIFEQYF.

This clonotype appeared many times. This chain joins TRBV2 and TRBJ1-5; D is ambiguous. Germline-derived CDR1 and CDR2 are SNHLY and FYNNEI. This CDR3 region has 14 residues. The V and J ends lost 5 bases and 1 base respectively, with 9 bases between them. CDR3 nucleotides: TGTGCCAGCAGTACCGACGGAAGCAATCAGCCCCAGCATTTT. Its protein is CASSTDGSNQPQHF.

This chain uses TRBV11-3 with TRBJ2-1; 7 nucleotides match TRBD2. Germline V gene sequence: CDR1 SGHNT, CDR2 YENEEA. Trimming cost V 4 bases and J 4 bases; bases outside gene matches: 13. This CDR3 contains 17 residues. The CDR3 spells CASSSSVGAGKYNEQFF. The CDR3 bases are TGTGCCAGCAGCTCCTCCGTAGGAGCGGGGAAATACAATGAGCAGTTCTTC.

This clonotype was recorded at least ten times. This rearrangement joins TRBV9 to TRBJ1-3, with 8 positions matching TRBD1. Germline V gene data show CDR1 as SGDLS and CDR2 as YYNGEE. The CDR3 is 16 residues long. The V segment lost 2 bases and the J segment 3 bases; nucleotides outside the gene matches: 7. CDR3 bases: TGTGCCAGCAGCGTCGGTGGACAGGGACATGGAAACACCATATATTTT. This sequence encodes CASSVGGQGHGNTIYF. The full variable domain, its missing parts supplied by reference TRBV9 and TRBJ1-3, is DSGVTQTPKHLITATGQRVTLRCSPRSGDLSVYWYQQSLDQGLQFLIQYYNGEERAKGNILERFSAQQFPDLHSELNLSSLELGDSALYFCASSVGGQGHGNTIYFGEGSWLTVV.

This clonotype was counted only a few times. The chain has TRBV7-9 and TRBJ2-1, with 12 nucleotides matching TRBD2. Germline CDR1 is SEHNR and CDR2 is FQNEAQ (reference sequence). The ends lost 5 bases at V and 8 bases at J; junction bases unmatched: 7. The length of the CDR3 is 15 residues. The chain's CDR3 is CASSGWTSGNYEQFF. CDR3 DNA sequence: TGTGCCAGCAGCGGTTGGACTAGCGGGAACTATGAGCAGTTCTTC.

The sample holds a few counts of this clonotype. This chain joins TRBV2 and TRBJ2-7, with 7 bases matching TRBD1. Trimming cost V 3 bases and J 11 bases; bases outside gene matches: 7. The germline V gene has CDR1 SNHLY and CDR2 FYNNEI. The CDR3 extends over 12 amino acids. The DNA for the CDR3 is TGTGCCAGCAGTGATGCCTACAGGGGCGAGTACTTC. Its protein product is CASSDAYRGEYF.

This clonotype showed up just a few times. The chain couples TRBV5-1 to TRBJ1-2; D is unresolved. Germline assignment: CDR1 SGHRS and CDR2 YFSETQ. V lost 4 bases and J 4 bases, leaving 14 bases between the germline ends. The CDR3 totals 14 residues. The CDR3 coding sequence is TGCGCCAGCAGCCTTCAGGACCCCAGCTATGGCTACACCTTC. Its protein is CASSLQDPSYGYTF. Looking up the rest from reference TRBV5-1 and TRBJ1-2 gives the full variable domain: KAGVTQTPRYLIKTRGQQVTLSCSPISGHRSVSWYQQTPGQGLQFLFEYFSETQRNKGNFPGRFSGRQFSNSRSEMNVSTLELGDSALYLCASSLQDPSYGYTFGSGTRLTVV.